This is a list of T cell receptor beta chains from one sample in a study of CD8 T cells in Susac syndrome. MiXCR was run by TCRdb on the immunoSEQ multiplex PCR reads, yielding one entry per CDR3 protein. This table holds 77,000 or so distinct CDR3 sequences, roughly 91% found once. Specimen: CD4+ T cells from PBMCs. These receptors all come from a human donor with Susac syndrome. The CDR3 runs from the conserved cysteine through the conserved F or W. A D gene is named only where the DNA matches it firmly. Not all rows give a size; the values are once, few, many and, for expanded clones, a class.

>.|TRBV5-6|TRBJ1-3|.
TGTGCCAGCAGCTTGTTCGGCAGCTCTGGAAACACCATATATTTT
CASSLFGSSGNTIYF
>.|TRBV12-3/TRBV12-4|TRBJ2-7|.
TGTGCCAGCAGTCCCACTAACCTCCGGGGTGAGCAGTACTTC
CASSPTNLRGEQYF
>TRBD1|TRBV6-5|TRBJ2-1|.
TGTGCCAGCAGTCTTACAGGGGGATCCTACAATGAGCAGTTCTTC
CASSLTGGSYNEQFF
>TRBD2|TRBV20-1|TRBJ2-5|.
TGCAGTGCTAGAGCTCGGGGGGAGGGAGAGACCCAGTACTTC
CSARARGEGETQYF
>.|TRBV12-3/TRBV12-4|TRBJ2-7|.
TGTGCCAGCAGCCCAACACGTCAGTCTTACTACGAGCAGTACTTC
CASSPTRQSYYEQYF
>.|TRBV3-1|TRBJ1-2|.
TGTGCCAGCAGACTCAGGGCGTCCTATGGCTACACCTTC
CASRLRASYGYTF
>TRBD1|TRBV25-1|TRBJ2-3|few
TGTGCCAGCAGTGACGACAGGGTTTGGGCAGATACGCAGTATTTT
CASSDDRVWADTQYF
>.|TRBV5-6|TRBJ2-7|once
TGTGCCAGCAACCTACAGGGTCCCTACGAGCAGTACTTC
CASNLQGPYEQYF
>TRBD1|TRBV18|TRBJ2-7|.
TGTGCCAGCTCACGCCCCGACAGGGAATTAAGAAAATTCTACGAGCAGTACTTC
CASSRPDRELRKFYEQYF
>TRBD1|TRBV7-7|TRBJ2-5|.
TGTGCCAGCAGCCAGGGACAGGGATCTGTGGAGACCCAGTACTTC
CASSQGQGSVETQYF
>.|TRBV7-2|TRBJ2-1|.
TGTGCCAGCAGTTCCAGGGTCAATGAGCAGTTCTTC
CASSSRVNEQFF
>.|TRBV24-1|TRBJ2-1|.
TGTGCCACCAGTGACTTGGGGGCCCACCGGGAGAGCTCCTACAATGAGCAGTTCTTC
CATSDLGAHRESSYNEQFF
>.|TRBV7-9|TRBJ2-2|.
TGTGCCAGCAGCTTACGCGTCGAAAACACCGGGGAGCTGTTTTTT
CASSLRVENTGELFF
>TRBD1|TRBV5-1|TRBJ1-4|.
TGCGCCAGCAGCTCGACAGGGGCTAATGAAAAACTGTTTTTT
CASSSTGANEKLFF
>.|TRBV20-1|TRBJ1-1|.
TGCAGTGCTAGAGAGGAAGGACGGGCCGTAAGGACTGAAGCTTTCTTT
CSAREEGRAVRTEAFF
>TRBD1|TRBV5-1|TRBJ2-1|.
TGCGCCAGCAGCTTGAGACAGGGGATCAATGAGCAGTTCTTC
CASSLRQGINEQFF
>.|TRBV20-1|TRBJ2-2|.
TGCAGTGCTAGAACACAGGGTACGAACACCGGGGAGCTGTTTTTT
CSARTQGTNTGELFF
>.|TRBV3-1|TRBJ2-1|.
TGTGCCAGCAGCCAAAGGGGGGGAAGCTCCTACAATGAGCAGTTCTTC
CASSQRGGSSYNEQFF
>TRBD2|TRBV6-4|TRBJ2-1|once
TGTGCCAGCAGCCTCCTAGCGGGGGGTATGAATGAGCAGTTCTTC
CASSLLAGGMNEQFF
>.|TRBV24-1|TRBJ1-2|.
TGTGCCACCAGTGATTCCTCGTTTGTGGGCTACACCTTC
CATSDSSFVGYTF
>TRBD2|TRBV19|TRBJ2-3|once
TGTGCCAGTAGTACCACGACTAGCGGGAGTACGCAGTATTTT
CASSTTTSGSTQYF
>TRBD1|TRBV6-5|TRBJ2-3|.
TGTGCCAGCAGTTCCCATAGGGGACAGGGATCAGATACGCAGTATTTT
CASSSHRGQGSDTQYF